The rows below give T cell receptor beta chains drawn from one sample of a study of T-cell reconstitution after alpha-beta-depleted transplantation in children. TCRdb called the PCR reads again in MiXCR, with one record for every CDR3 protein. The data hold fewer than 550,000 distinct CDR3 sequences, with about a tenth observed a single time. This material consisted of PBMCs from the stem cell graft donor, taken from the stem cell graft. These receptors originate from a human donor who donated a stem cell graft to a child with acute myeloid leukemia. Each CDR3 is given with its conserved first and last residue. A D gene is named only where the DNA matches it firmly. Size is stated for part of the rows, as once, few or many counts, or as a class when the clone is expanded.

many,TRBV6-5,TRBJ2-5,.,TGTGCCAGCAGTTTCCGACAGTTACAAGAGACCCAGTACTTC,CASSFRQLQETQYF
many,TRBV5-1,TRBJ2-1,.,TGCGCCAGCAGCCCCTTTGTTGGTCTTCAGTTCTTC,CASSPFVGLQFF
few,TRBV2,TRBJ2-5,TRBD1,TGTGCCAGCAGTGAAGAATTCGCAGGGGGAGAGACCCAGTACTTC,CASSEEFAGGETQYF
few,TRBV12-3/TRBV12-4,TRBJ2-3,TRBD2,TGTGCCAGCAGGACTAGCGGGAGGGCCACAGATACGCAGTATTTT,CASRTSGRATDTQYF
.,TRBV29-1,TRBJ1-1,.,TGCAGCGTTGATAGGTCAGATGAAGCTTTCTTT,CSVDRSDEAFF
many,TRBV7-2,TRBJ1-2,.,TGTGCCAGCAGCTTATCCGGGGGTTGGTATGGCTACACCTTC,CASSLSGGWYGYTF
few,TRBV5-1,TRBJ2-7,TRBD1,TGCGCCAGCAGCTTGGTCGGACAGGGGAGCTCGCGGGGTTTCTACGAGCAGTACTTC,CASSLVGQGSSRGFYEQYF
few,TRBV24-1,TRBJ2-2,.,TGTGCCACCAGTGGAGCGGGCCGGGGCACCGGGGAGCTGTTTTTT,CATSGAGRGTGELFF
.,TRBV20-1,TRBJ2-1,TRBD2,TGCAGTGCTAGGGATCTTCCGGGACTAGCGGGAGTTCGGATGGGGTACAATGAGCAGTTCTTC,CSARDLPGLAGVRMGYNEQFF
many,TRBV5-1,TRBJ2-4,TRBD2,TGCGCCAGCAGCTTACGACTAGCGGGAAAGGACATTCAGTACTTC,CASSLRLAGKDIQYF
few,TRBV12-5,TRBJ2-3,TRBD1,TGTGCTAGTGGTTTGGTACAGGGGGGCACAGATACGCAGTATTTT,CASGLVQGGTDTQYF
many,TRBV14,TRBJ2-5,.,TGTGCCAGCAGCTATAACCGGGGGGCGCGAGAAGAGACCCAGTACTTC,CASSYNRGAREETQYF
few,TRBV3-1,TRBJ2-7,.,TGTGCCAGCAGCCACACAGATTACGAGCAGTACTTC,CASSHTDYEQYF
.,TRBV29-1,TRBJ1-1,TRBD1,TGCAGCGTTGTGCGACAGGGGGTGGCTGAAGCTTTCTTT,CSVVRQGVAEAFF
few,TRBV15,TRBJ1-2,.,TGTGCCACCAGCAGAGATAATAGGCAGGGAGGTGGCTACACCTTC,CATSRDNRQGGGYTF
.,TRBV12-3/TRBV12-4,TRBJ2-3,TRBD2,TGTGCCAGCAGGCCACCGACTAGCGGGGTCACAGATACGCAGTATTTT,CASRPPTSGVTDTQYF
many,TRBV10-3,TRBJ2-5,.,TGTGCCATCAGTGAGTCAGGGGGGCAAGGAGAGACCCAGTACTTC,CAISESGGQGETQYF
.,TRBV2,TRBJ1-5,.,TGTGCCAGCGCCAAAGGAGGGGGGCGTGAGCCCCAGCATTTT,CASAKGGGREPQHF
few,TRBV12-3/TRBV12-4,TRBJ2-2,TRBD2,TGTGCCAGCAGCTTCGGGGGGTATACCGGGGAGCTGTTTTTT,CASSFGGYTGELFF
.,TRBV20-1,TRBJ2-7,TRBD2,TGCAGTGCTAGGATTACTAGCGGCGGCTCCTACGAGCAGTACTTC,CSARITSGGSYEQYF
.,TRBV20-1,TRBJ2-1,TRBD2,TGCAGTGCTAGAGATGAGCGGGAGGGCTTGCATGAGCAGTTCTTC,CSARDEREGLHEQFF
many,TRBV19,TRBJ2-4,.,TGTGCCAGTAGTATCTCTCCCCAAAACATTCAGTACTTC,CASSISPQNIQYF
few,TRBV7-2,TRBJ2-1,.,TGTGCCAGCAGTAGGGACTTCTCTGAGCAGTTCTTC,CASSRDFSEQFF
.,TRBV30,TRBJ1-4,.,TGTGCCTGGAGCCTACAGGGAACCGAAAAACTGTTTTTT,CAWSLQGTEKLFF
.,TRBV6-1,TRBJ2-1,.,TGTGCCAGCAGCCAATCCGGGGTCCCCAATGAGCAGTTCTTC,CASSQSGVPNEQFF
many,TRBV25-1,TRBJ1-2,.,TGTGCCAGCAGTGAATCCCGGGGCTACACCTTC,CASSESRGYTF
many,TRBV7-9,TRBJ1-1,.,TGTGCCAGCAGCTACTGGCAGCTGGCCGAAGCTTTCTTT,CASSYWQLAEAFF